The 29 T cell receptor beta chains presented below share a single source sample, sequenced in a study of blood T cell repertoires in COVID-19. Clones were read by immunoSEQ multiplex PCR, and TCRdb kept only the in-frame ones, dropping some. The repertoire holds about 220,000 clones, around three quarters seen once, with more than 7% in the top ten. Sample: peripheral blood. The receptor source for this set is a woman aged 70-85 years with acute or convalescent COVID-19.

The chain combines TRBV19 with TRBJ1-4, with 8 bases aligning to TRBD1. Germline V gene sequence: CDR1 LNHDA, CDR2 SQIVND (reference sequence). The CDR3 has 17 amino acids. V lost 2 bases to trimming and J lost 2 bases; unmatched junction nucleotides: 7. The CDR3 reads CASSISLDRGTNEKLFF. The DNA of the CDR3 is TGTGCCAGTAGTATAAGTCTCGACAGGGGTACTAATGAAAAACTGTTTTTT.

This clone was picked up one time. This chain connects TRBV29-1 to TRBJ2-7, with D perhaps matching TRBD2 (5 bases). Germline V gene lookup returns CDR1 SQVTM and CDR2 ANQGSEA. Trimming removed 0 bases from V and 5 bases from J, with 11 bases in between. The CDR3 totals 13 residues. The CDR3 protein is CSVEEEGAHEQYF. The CDR3, as DNA: TGCAGCGTTGAAGAAGAGGGCGCCCACGAGCAGTACTTC.

In this sample, this clone turned up many times. Other DNA sequences within the sample encode an identical CDR3. The chain combines TRBV4-2 with TRBJ1-3; possibly TRBD1 for D (5 bases). CDR1 and CDR2 (germline): LGHNA, YNFKEQ. The CDR3 sequence is 15 residues long. V lost 1 base, J lost 1 base, and 8 bases lay in between. The CDR3 DNA is TGTGCCAGCAGCCAAGCTCCAGGGTCTGGAAACACCATATATTTT. The encoded protein is CASSQAPGSGNTIYF.

The chain has TRBV5-5 and TRBJ2-5; 9 bases are shared with TRBD2. J was trimmed by 4 bases and V by 1 base; bases with no gene match: 11. The CDR3 sequence is 17 residues long. Germline assignment: CDR1 SGHKS and CDR2 YYEKEE (reference sequence). The CDR3 region is CASSLNPGGGAGETQYF. The CDR3 nucleotides are TGTGCCAGCAGCTTGAACCCTGGCGGGGGGGCAGGAGAGACCCAGTACTTC.

The chain recombines TRBV19 with TRBJ1-3, with D unresolved. Trimming took off 3 bases at V and 0 bases at J, with 9 bases between the two ends. Germline V gives CDR1 LNHDA, CDR2 SQIVND (reference sequence). CDR3 length equals 15 residues. The DNA of the CDR3 is TGTGCCAGTAGTATCTTCGGGGACTCTGGAAACACCATATATTTT. Amino acid sequence: CASSIFGDSGNTIYF.

The chain joins TRBV2 to TRBJ1-4; no definite D call. The germline V gene has CDR1 SNHLY and CDR2 FYNNEI. The CDR3 sequence is 15 residues long. V was trimmed by 6 bases and J by 4 bases, leaving 15 bases between them. The CDR3 sequence is CASSSTVRSNEKLFF. The CDR3 coding sequence is TGTGCCAGCAGCTCTACTGTGCGGAGTAATGAAAAACTGTTTTTT.

The chain couples TRBV10-2 to TRBJ2-4; 10 bases map to TRBD1. The CDR3 contains 14 residues. CDR1 is WSHSY and CDR2 is SAAADI in the germline V gene. Trimming removed 0 bases from V and 7 bases from J; junction bases left unmatched: 0. The CDR3, as DNA: TGCGCCAGCAGTGAGTCGGGACAGGGGAACATTCAGTACTTC. Its protein is CASSESGQGNIQYF.

The V and J genes are TRBV3-1 (or the pseudogene TRBV3-2) and TRBJ2-7, with D possibly being TRBD1 (7 bases). Looked up from germline, CDR1 is LGHDT and CDR2 is YNNKEL (reference sequence). The CDR3 has 15 residues. V was cut by 1 base and J by 2 bases, with 12 bases left in between. CDR3 sequence: CASSQGTGGAYEQYF. The CDR3 bases are TGTGCCAGCAGCCAAGGGACAGGAGGGGCCTACGAGCAGTACTTC.

This rearrangement joins TRBV5-4 to TRBJ2-5; 7 bases are shared with TRBD2. CDR3 length: 16 residues. V was pared by 4 bases and J by 3 bases, with 12 bases of the junction left unmatched. CDR1 SGHNT and CDR2 YYREEE come from the germline V gene (reference sequence). The CDR3 DNA reads as TGTGCCAGCAGCCAAGTCCGGGGACTAAATAAAGAGACCCAGTACTTC. Amino acid sequence: CASSQVRGLNKETQYF.

The chain recombines TRBV15 with TRBJ2-5, with TRBD2 matching 12 bases. The CDR3 length is 17 residues. From germline, CDR1 is LNHNV and CDR2 YYDKDF (reference sequence). V was clipped by 1 base and J by 2 bases; unmatched bases: 5. The CDR3 sequence: CATSRARLAGAQETQYF. The CDR3 DNA sequence: TGTGCCACCAGCAGAGCGAGACTAGCGGGGGCTCAAGAGACCCAGTACTTC.

The V call is TRBV6-5, the J call TRBJ2-2; no firm D call. Germline V CDR1 and CDR2: MNHEY, SVGAGI. The V end was cut by 6 bases, the J end by 0 bases, with 11 bases between. The CDR3 is 15 amino acids. CDR3 coding DNA: TGTGCCAGCAGCACTTACCTCGCGAACACCGGGGAGCTGTTTTTT. It specifies CASSTYLANTGELFF.

The chain carries TRBV2 and TRBJ2-3, with TRBD2 as a possible D gene (5 bases). This CDR3 has 14 amino acids. Germline assignment: CDR1 SNHLY and CDR2 FYNNEI. The germline V and J ends were trimmed by 6 bases and 5 bases, with 15 bases remaining between them. The CDR3 nucleotides read TGTGCCAGCAGCTGGGCCAATCGGGGAGATACGCAGTATTTT. It encodes CASSWANRGDTQYF.

The CDR3 nucleotides are TGTGCCAGCGCCACAGGTTACACAGATACGCAGTATTTT. Protein product: CASATGYTDTQYF. The chain joins TRBV7-3 to TRBJ2-3; D is perhaps TRBD1 (5 bases). Germline V gene data show CDR1 as SGHTA and CDR2 as FQGTGA. The V gene lost 8 bases and the J gene lost 2 bases, with 11 bases spanning the gap. The CDR3 extends over 13 amino acids.

The chain is built from TRBV6-6 and TRBJ1-4; a weak D match, TRBD1 (6 bases). Trimming shortened V by 6 bases and J by 3 bases, and 14 bases separated the two germline ends. The CDR3 runs to 15 residues. From germline, CDR1 is MNHNY and CDR2 SVGAGI (reference sequence). The CDR3 reads CASSYQGGANEKLFF. CDR3 nucleotides: TGTGCCAGCAGCTACCAAGGGGGTGCTAATGAAAAACTGTTTTTT.

Only one count was recorded for this clone. The chain is built from TRBV5-5 and TRBJ2-7; D is possibly TRBD1 (6 bases). The CDR3 runs to 15 residues. Trimming left V 1 base short and J 0 bases short, with 11 bases between. Germline V lookup: CDR1 SGHKS, CDR2 YYEKEE (reference sequence). The CDR3 region is CASSLFQGSSYEQYF. CDR3 DNA: TGTGCCAGCAGCTTGTTTCAGGGGTCCTCCTACGAGCAGTACTTC.

CDR3 DNA: TGTGCCAGCAGCGCGACAGCCCTGCTTTCTGGGGCCAACGTCCTGACTTTC. As protein: CASSATALLSGANVLTF. The chain is built from TRBV9 and TRBJ2-6; possible D gene TRBD1, 5 bases. The germline gives CDR1 SGDLS, CDR2 YYNGEE. The CDR3 length is 17 residues. Trimming stripped 3 bases from V and 1 base from J, with 14 bases between.

The J gene is TRBJ2-1, the V gene TRBV5-4; 10 bases agree with TRBD1. The CDR3 sequence is 15 residues long. The junction had 7 bases not matched to a gene; V was cut back by 4 bases and J by 6 bases. The germline gives CDR1 SGHNT, CDR2 YYREEE (reference sequence). Here the CDR3 reads CASSTGQGGTNEQFF. As DNA, the CDR3 is TGTGCCAGCAGCACAGGACAGGGGGGCACCAATGAGCAGTTCTTC.

The chain employs TRBV19 and TRBJ1-2, with 8 nucleotides matching TRBD1. The CDR3 extends over 14 amino acids. CDR1 and CDR2 from the germline V gene are LNHDA and SQIVND (reference sequence). The junction had 7 bases not matched to a gene; V was cut back by 4 bases and J by 6 bases. DNA for the CDR3: TGTGCCAGTAGTAGAGGGACAGGACCTAATGGCTACACCTTC. It yields the protein CASSRGTGPNGYTF.

The chain links TRBV7-9 to TRBJ2-2, with a tentative D call TRBD1 (5 bases). The V end lost 2 bases, the J end lost 5 bases, and 18 bases lay between the germline ends. Germline V CDR1 and CDR2: SEHNR, FQNEAQ (reference sequence). The CDR3 is 17 residues long. CDR3 sequence: CASSLPSQGIVTGELFF. For the CDR3, the DNA is TGTGCCAGCAGCTTACCCTCTCAGGGTATTGTAACCGGGGAGCTGTTTTTT.

CDR3 residues: CASSYSTGGHRETQYF. CDR3 bases: TGTGCCAGCAGTTACTCGACCGGGGGGCATCGAGAGACCCAGTACTTC. The chain has TRBV6-5 and TRBJ2-5, with TRBD2 as a possible D gene (7 bases). V lost 0 bases, J lost 4 bases, and 15 bases lay in between. The CDR3 is made up of 16 amino acids. Germline loops: CDR1 MNHEY, CDR2 SVGAGI.

The chain carries TRBV5-8 and TRBJ2-4, with unresolved D. Germline V lookup: CDR1 SGHTS, CDR2 YDEGEE. The CDR3 contains 16 residues. Deletions cut 4 bases from V and 0 bases from J, with 14 bases between. The CDR3 region has the DNA TGTGCCAGCAGCCAAAGATCCCCGGGAGCCAAAAACATTCAGTACTTC. It is translated as CASSQRSPGAKNIQYF.

CDR3 protein: CASSLASASTDTQYF. The CDR3, as DNA: TGCGCCAGCAGCTTGGCCAGCGCGAGCACAGATACGCAGTATTTT. The chain joins TRBV5-1 to TRBJ2-3, with unresolved D. CDR1 and CDR2 (germline): SGHRS, YFSETQ. The V end was cut by 0 bases, the J end by 0 bases, with 8 bases between. The CDR3 is 15 residues long.

The chain joins TRBV7-2 to TRBJ2-7; 7 bases agree with TRBD1. CDR3 length: 12 residues. After removal of 6 bases from V and 9 bases from J, the junction contained 8 bases not matched to a gene. CDR1 is SGHTA and CDR2 is FQGNSA in the germline V gene. The CDR3 spells CASRGGVRRQYF. The CDR3 coding sequence is TGTGCCAGCAGAGGGGGCGTGCGACGGCAGTACTTC.

The genes are TRBV10-3 and TRBJ2-6, with 7 bases that match TRBD2. Germline V gives CDR1 ENHRY, CDR2 SYGVKD. V shed 4 bases, J shed 0 bases, and the junction held 3 bases outside the gene matches. There are 16 residues in the CDR3. CDR3 nucleotide sequence: TGTGCCATCAGTGCCGGGGGGAGCTCTGGGGCCAACGTCCTGACTTTC. Amino acid sequence: CAISAGGSSGANVLTF.

V and J are TRBV6-6 and TRBJ1-2; TRBD1 matches at 9 bases. This CDR3 is 15 amino acids long. Germline CDR1 is MNHNY and CDR2 is SVGAGI (reference sequence). With V trimmed by 6 bases and J by 6 bases, 11 bases remained unmatched. CDR3 DNA: TGTGCCAGCAGGGACAGCGACAGGGGGGTAAATGGCTACACCTTC. Amino acids: CASRDSDRGVNGYTF.

The chain combines TRBV13 with TRBJ1-4, with 7 bases lining up with TRBD1. The length of the CDR3 is 14 residues. J gave up 2 bases and V 7 bases, and 4 bases lay outside the gene matches. Germline V CDR1 and CDR2: PRHDT, FYEKMQ (reference sequence). CDR3 in DNA: TGTGCCAGCAAAACGGGACAGACTAATGAAAAACTGTTTTTT. This gives the protein CASKTGQTNEKLFF.

This sequence joins TRBV6-2 or TRBV6-3 and TRBJ1-5; 7 nucleotides align to TRBD1. Germline V CDR1 and CDR2: MNHEY, SVGEGT. V trimming: 4 bases; J trimming: 4 bases; junction bases outside the gene matches: 4. The CDR3 is 14 residues long. The DNA of the CDR3 is TGTGCCAGCAGTTCAAGGACAGGTAATCAGCCCCAGCATTTT. Amino acid sequence: CASSSRTGNQPQHF.

The chain uses TRBV11-2 and TRBJ2-7; 7 bases map to TRBD2. Losses at the gene ends were 5 bases for V and 0 bases for J; bases not matched to a gene: 7. The CDR3 totals 15 residues. CDR1 and CDR2 (germline): SGHAT, FQNNGV. The CDR3 loop is CASSPRGGLSYEQYF. CDR3 DNA sequence: TGTGCCAGCAGCCCCCGCGGGGGTCTCTCCTACGAGCAGTACTTC. The entire variable domain, with the rest obtained from reference TRBV11-2 and TRBJ2-7, is as follows: EAGVAQSPRYKIIEKRQSVAFWCNPISGHATLYWYQQILGQGPKLLIQFQNNGVVDDSQLPKDRFSAERLKGVDSTLKIQPAKLEDSAVYLCASSPRGGLSYEQYFGPGTRLTVT.

This chain uses TRBV5-6 with TRBJ2-3; 7 positions match TRBD1. V lost 6 bases to trimming and J lost 3 bases; unmatched junction nucleotides: 10. The CDR3 spans 15 residues. CDR1 and CDR2 from the germline V gene are SGHDT and YYEEEE. CDR3 sequence reads: CASTIGQERTDTQYF. As DNA, the CDR3 is TGTGCCAGCACCATAGGACAGGAACGGACAGATACGCAGTATTTT.